This entry lists 9 T cell receptor beta chains sequenced from one sample in a study of patients and donors after allogeneic stem cell transplantation. TCRdb re-called the RT-PCR reads with MiXCR, one entry per CDR3 protein. The profile shows some 960,000 distinct CDR3 sequences, approximately 19% of them singletons. The sample consisted of blood, either unsorted or a sorted T cell fraction (not recorded which). All receptors come from a human donor who was either an allogeneic HSCT recipient or a stem cell or donor lymphocyte infusion donor (not recorded which). It is not recorded whose cells these are; they may come from a transplant donor.

This clonotype showed up just a few times. The chain couples TRBV20-1 to TRBJ2-5; 11 nucleotides agree with TRBD2. Germline V lookup: CDR1 DFQATT, CDR2 SNEGSKA (reference sequence). This CDR3 has 15 residues. V trimming: 2 bases; J trimming: 5 bases; junction bases outside the gene matches: 7. As DNA, the CDR3 is TGCAGTGCTAGACCAGGCGCTAGCGGGAGGGAGACCCAGTACTTC. Encoded protein: CSARPGASGRETQYF.

The V and J genes are TRBV12-3 or TRBV12-4 and TRBJ2-5; TRBD1 aligns across 8 bases. The CDR3 is 15 amino acids. V shed 6 bases and J 3 bases; nucleotides not matched to a gene: 9. The chain's CDR3 is CASRAGGAGKETQYF. CDR3 nucleotide sequence: TGTGCCAGCAGAGCAGGGGGCGCGGGTAAAGAGACCCAGTACTTC.

CDR3 loop: CASSSRLAGGPYEQYF. The CDR3 DNA reads as TGCGCCAGCAGCTCCCGACTAGCGGGAGGTCCCTACGAGCAGTACTTC. This sequence joins TRBV5-1 and TRBJ2-7; 13 positions match TRBD2. The CDR3 sequence is 16 residues long. Germline assignment: CDR1 SGHRS and CDR2 YFSETQ. Trimming removed 3 bases from V and 2 bases from J; junction bases left unmatched: 5.

The chain has TRBV6-1 and TRBJ1-1, with D unclear. CDR1 and CDR2 (germline): MNHNS, SASEGT. Trimming cost V 6 bases and J 2 bases, with 13 bases left between them. The CDR3 loop spans 14 amino acids. The CDR3 loop is CASSSARPNTEAFF. The CDR3 DNA follows: TGTGCCAGCAGCTCCGCCCGCCCTAACACTGAAGCTTTCTTT.

The sample holds a few counts of this clonotype. The gene calls are TRBV29-1 and TRBJ2-3, with D possibly TRBD2 on 5 matching bases. The germline CDR1 and CDR2 sequences are SQVTM and ANQGSEA. This CDR3 has 14 amino acids. The germline V and J ends were trimmed by 3 bases and 2 bases, with 12 bases remaining between them. This CDR3 is CSVDRAGNTDTQYF. CDR3 nucleotides: TGCAGCGTTGATCGGGCCGGGAACACAGATACGCAGTATTTT.

This clonotype has at least ten counts. The V call is TRBV5-1, the J call TRBJ2-5; 8 bases map to TRBD1. The length of the CDR3 is 15 residues. CDR1 is SGHRS, CDR2 YFSETQ, per germline. V trimming: 2 bases; J trimming: 3 bases; junction bases outside the gene matches: 6. CDR3 loop: CASSFRTGKEETQYF. In DNA, the CDR3 is TGCGCCAGCAGCTTCCGGACAGGGAAAGAAGAGACCCAGTACTTC.

A few counts support this clonotype. V and J are TRBV20-1 and TRBJ2-1, with 12 bases that match TRBD2. Germline assignment: CDR1 DFQATT and CDR2 SNEGSKA (reference sequence). V dropped 5 bases and J dropped 9; count of bases not matched to a gene: 8. The CDR3 spans 14 residues. The CDR3 DNA reads as TGCAGTGCTCCACTAGCGGGAGGTTCCGGTGAGCAGTTCTTC. Its translation: CSAPLAGGSGEQFF.

This clonotype was observed a handful of times. V usage is TRBV15 and J usage is TRBJ2-5, with TRBD2 identical over 13 bases. The CDR3 has 18 amino acids. Trimming cost V 2 bases and J 4 bases; bases outside gene matches: 10. The germline gives CDR1 LNHNV, CDR2 YYDKDF (reference sequence). CDR3 region: CATSRLKPGTSGAETQYF. The CDR3 DNA follows: TGTGCCACCAGCAGACTAAAACCCGGGACTAGCGGGGCAGAGACCCAGTACTTC.

The rearrangement links TRBV14 to TRBJ1-1, with D possibly TRBD1 on 5 matching bases. This CDR3 contains 15 residues. The germline V gene encodes CDR1 SGHDN and CDR2 FVKESK. V lost 3 bases, J lost 5 bases, and 16 bases lay in between. In DNA, the CDR3 is TGTGCCAGCAGCCATAGAACGGGACGTCGTACTGAAGCTTTCTTT. Its translation: CASSHRTGRRTEAFF. The whole variable domain, filled in from reference TRBV14 and TRBJ1-1, reads EAGVTQFPSHSVIEKGQTVTLRCDPISGHDNLYWYRRVMGKEIKFLLHFVKESKQDESGMPNNRFLAERTGGTYSTLKVQPAELEDSGVYFCASSHRTGRRTEAFFGQGTRLTVV.